Sequencing of this TCR beta chain was carried out in a study of T cells in narcolepsy. Study results and caveats: HCRT-specific and TRIB2-specific autoreactive clonotypes appeared among same-patient CSF and blood CD4+ clonotypes. In some patient and control memory CD4+ samples, autoreactive clones were absent. Blood of same and different patients, but not healthy controls, reportedly held recurring autoreactive clonotypes.

Sequencing used immunoSEQ multiplex PCR; TCRdb keeps in-frame clones, though not all of them. The table includes around 34,000 clones, around 79% detected once. Germline V gene sequence: CDR1 SGHVS, CDR2 FQNEAQ. V lost 4 bases and J lost 8, with 12 bases in between. CDR3 size: 13 residues. With regard to this clone: Its target is not known.

Specimen: memory (CD45RA-) CD4+ T cells from blood. The chain employs TRBV7-8 and TRBJ2-1; the D is unclear. This TCR derives from a human donor in good health. CDR3 nucleotide sequence: TGTGCCAGCAGCTCTGAGATTCTGGATGAGCAGTTCTTC. As protein: CASSSEILDEQFF. The full variable domain, its missing parts supplied by reference TRBV7-8 and TRBJ2-1, is GAGVSQSPRYKVAKRGQDVALRCDPISGHVSLFWYQQALGQGPEFLTYFQNEAQLDKSGLPSDRFFAERPEGSVSTLKIQRTQQEDSAVYLCASSSEILDEQFFGPGTRLTVL.